One sample yielded the 10 T cell receptor beta chains listed below, sequenced in a study of T cell responses to AZD1222 COVID-19 vaccine. Assay used: immunoSEQ multiplex PCR; TCRdb lists only in-frame clones, some missing. The sample comprises 100,000 to 150,000 clones, about 89% of which are singletons, and around 30% rests with the top ten. Material: peripheral blood, obtained on day 0 of AZD1222 vaccination. Every receptor here comes from an adult in good health.

The chain is built from TRBV5-4 and TRBJ1-5; a possible D gene is TRBD1 (6 bases). Germline assignment: CDR1 SGHNT and CDR2 YYREEE (reference sequence). This CDR3 is built from 18 residues. Trimming removed 0 bases from V and 7 bases from J, with 23 bases in between. CDR3 loop: CASSLGGFPTGSEQPQHF. The CDR3 DNA is TGTGCCAGCAGCTTGGGGGGCTTCCCTACAGGGTCGGAACAGCCCCAGCATTTT.

CDR3 sequence: CASSQETTGYSNQPQHF. In DNA, the CDR3 is TGTGCCAGCAGCCAAGAGACAACCGGATATAGCAATCAGCCCCAGCATTTT. The J gene is TRBJ1-5, the V gene TRBV4-2; no definite D call. CDR1 and CDR2 from the germline V gene are LGHNA and YNFKEQ. V was pared by 0 bases and J by 0 bases, with 12 bases between. CDR3 size: 17 residues.

The V and J genes are TRBV5-1 and TRBJ2-3, with TRBD2 matching over 8 bases. This CDR3 spans 15 amino acids. The trim removed 4 bases at V and 1 base at J, leaving 5 bases unmatched. Germline V lookup: CDR1 SGHRS, CDR2 YFSETQ. CDR3 sequence reads: CASSLTGLGTDTQYF. The CDR3 nucleotides are TGCGCCAGCAGCCTAACGGGACTAGGCACAGATACGCAGTATTTT.

V and J are TRBV7-2 and TRBJ2-5, with D maybe TRBD2 (5 bases). This CDR3 region has 14 residues. Trimming took 3 bases from V and 6 from J, leaving 14 bases between them. Germline V gene lookup returns CDR1 SGHTA and CDR2 FQGNSA. CDR3 nucleotide sequence: TGTGCCAGCAGCTTGGGGAGACTAATGCAGACCCAGTACTTC. Residues: CASSLGRLMQTQYF.

The CDR3 loop reads CASSLDEAGSGGNTIYF. DNA of the CDR3: TGTGCCAGCAGCTTAGATGAAGCAGGCTCCGGAGGAAACACCATATATTTT. The V and J genes are TRBV11-2 and TRBJ1-3; D is unclear. This CDR3 is 17 amino acids long. V was cut by 0 bases and J by 4 bases, with 16 bases left in between. Germline CDR1 is SGHAT and CDR2 is FQNNGV.

The chain joins TRBV2 to TRBJ1-4; a possible D gene is TRBD1 (6 bases). CDR1 and CDR2 (germline): SNHLY, FYNNEI. The CDR3 totals 16 residues. V shed 5 bases and J shed 6 bases, with 19 bases lying between them. The CDR3 sequence: CASSPQGGWQHEKLFF. As DNA, the CDR3 is TGTGCCAGCAGTCCCCAAGGGGGTTGGCAACATGAAAAACTGTTTTTT.

The J gene is TRBJ1-5, the V gene TRBV3-1 (or the pseudogene TRBV3-2), with TRBD1 matching 8 bases. Germline CDR1 and CDR2: LGHDT and YNNKEL (reference sequence). The ends lost 6 bases at V and 7 bases at J; junction bases unmatched: 8. The CDR3 has 14 residues. CDR3 nucleotides: TGTGCCAGCAGTCATGGACAGGGAGGACAGCCCCAGCATTTT. Translation: CASSHGQGGQPQHF.

In regard to this clone: Distinct nucleotide sequences in the sample also encode this CDR3. This rearrangement joins TRBV7-9 to TRBJ1-1, with D hard to call. CDR1 is SEHNR and CDR2 is FQNEAQ in the germline V gene (reference sequence). V was shortened by 4 bases and J by 6 bases, with 9 bases between the two germline ends. The CDR3 length is 12 residues. The CDR3 DNA reads TGTGCCAGCAGCTCATCCACAGCTGAAGCTTTCTTT. Amino acid sequence: CASSSSTAEAFF.

V gene TRBV19 combines with J gene TRBJ1-1, with D unclear. CDR1 is LNHDA, CDR2 SQIVND, per germline (reference sequence). The CDR3 has 14 residues. Trimming removed 3 bases at V and 0 bases at J, with 8 bases between. The CDR3 sequence is CASSMFSMNTEAFF. In nucleotides, the CDR3 is TGTGCCAGTAGTATGTTCTCCATGAACACTGAAGCTTTCTTT.

The J gene is TRBJ1-1, the V gene TRBV27; D unresolved. The length of the CDR3 is 12 residues. Germline values: CDR1 MNHEY, CDR2 SMNVEV (reference sequence). Between the trimmed V and J ends, which lost 6 bases and 4 bases, there was a span of 9 bases. The CDR3 is CASREGSTEAFF. The CDR3 nucleotides are TGTGCCAGCAGAGAGGGAAGCACTGAAGCTTTCTTT.